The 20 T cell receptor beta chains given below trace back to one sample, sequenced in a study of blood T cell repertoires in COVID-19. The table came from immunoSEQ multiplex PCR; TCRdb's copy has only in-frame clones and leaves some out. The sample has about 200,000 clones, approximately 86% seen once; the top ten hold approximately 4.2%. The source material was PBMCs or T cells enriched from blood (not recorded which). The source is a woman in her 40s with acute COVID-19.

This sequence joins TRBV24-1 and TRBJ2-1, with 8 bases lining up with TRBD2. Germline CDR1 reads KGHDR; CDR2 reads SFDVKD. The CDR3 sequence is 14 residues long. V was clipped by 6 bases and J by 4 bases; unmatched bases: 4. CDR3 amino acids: CATSTSGPYNEQFF. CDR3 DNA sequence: TGTGCCACCAGTACTAGCGGACCTTACAATGAGCAGTTCTTC.

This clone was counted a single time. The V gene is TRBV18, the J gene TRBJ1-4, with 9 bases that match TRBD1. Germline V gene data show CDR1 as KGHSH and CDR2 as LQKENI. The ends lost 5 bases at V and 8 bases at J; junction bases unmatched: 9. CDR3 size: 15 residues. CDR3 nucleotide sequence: TGTGCCAGCTCAGAAGGGACAGGGCAGTCAGAAAAACTGTTTTTT. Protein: CASSEGTGQSEKLFF.

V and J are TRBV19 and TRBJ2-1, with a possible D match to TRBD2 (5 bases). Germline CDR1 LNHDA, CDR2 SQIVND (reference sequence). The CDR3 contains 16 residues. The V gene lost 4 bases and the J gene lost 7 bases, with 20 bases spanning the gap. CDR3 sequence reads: CASSKRLPVGPNEQFF. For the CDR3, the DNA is TGTGCCAGTAGTAAAAGACTACCGGTTGGGCCTAATGAGCAGTTCTTC.

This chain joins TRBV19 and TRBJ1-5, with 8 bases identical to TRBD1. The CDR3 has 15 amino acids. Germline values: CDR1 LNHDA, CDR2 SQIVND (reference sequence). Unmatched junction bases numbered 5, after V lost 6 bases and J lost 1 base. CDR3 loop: CASRLTGASNQPQHF. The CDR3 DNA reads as TGTGCCAGTAGACTGACAGGGGCGAGCAATCAGCCCCAGCATTTT.

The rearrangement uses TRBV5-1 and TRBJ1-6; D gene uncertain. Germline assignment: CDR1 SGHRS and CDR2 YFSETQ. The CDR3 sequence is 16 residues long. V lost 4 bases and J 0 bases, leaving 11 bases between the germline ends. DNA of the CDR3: TGCGCCAGCAGCGACCGGAGAAGCTCCTATAATTCACCCCTCCACTTT. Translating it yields CASSDRRSSYNSPLHF.

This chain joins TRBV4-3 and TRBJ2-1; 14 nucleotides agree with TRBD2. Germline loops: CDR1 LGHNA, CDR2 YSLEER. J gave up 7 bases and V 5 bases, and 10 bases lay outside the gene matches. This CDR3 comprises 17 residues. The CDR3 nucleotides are TGCGCCAGCAGCGGCAAGGGACTAGCGGGAGAGGGGAATGAGCAGTTCTTC. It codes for CASSGKGLAGEGNEQFF.

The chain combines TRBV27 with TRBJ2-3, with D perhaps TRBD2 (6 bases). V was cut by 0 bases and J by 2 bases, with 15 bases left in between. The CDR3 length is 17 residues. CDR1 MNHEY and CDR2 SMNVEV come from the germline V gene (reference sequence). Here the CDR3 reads CASSLSAGTHPTDTQYF. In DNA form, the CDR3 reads TGTGCCAGCAGTTTATCCGCCGGGACTCATCCCACAGATACGCAGTATTTT.

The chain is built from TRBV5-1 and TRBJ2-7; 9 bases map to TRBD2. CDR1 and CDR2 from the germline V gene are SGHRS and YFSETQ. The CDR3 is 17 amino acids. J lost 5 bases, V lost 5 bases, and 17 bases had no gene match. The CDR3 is CASRKGLAGFAVHEQYF. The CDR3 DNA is TGCGCCAGCAGAAAAGGGCTAGCGGGATTCGCGGTGCACGAGCAGTACTTC.

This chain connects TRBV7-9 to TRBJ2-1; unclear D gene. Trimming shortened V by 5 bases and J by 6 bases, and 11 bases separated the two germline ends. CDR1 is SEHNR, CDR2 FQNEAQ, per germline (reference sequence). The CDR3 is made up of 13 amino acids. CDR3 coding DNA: TGTGCCAGCAGCCCTAGAACTCGCAATGAGCAGTTCTTC. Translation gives CASSPRTRNEQFF.

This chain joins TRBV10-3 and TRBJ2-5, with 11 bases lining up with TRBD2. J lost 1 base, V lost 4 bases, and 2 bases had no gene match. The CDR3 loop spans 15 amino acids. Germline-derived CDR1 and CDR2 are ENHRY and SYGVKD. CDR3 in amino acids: CAISGTSGPQETQYF. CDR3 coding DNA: TGTGCCATCAGTGGGACTAGCGGGCCCCAAGAGACCCAGTACTTC.

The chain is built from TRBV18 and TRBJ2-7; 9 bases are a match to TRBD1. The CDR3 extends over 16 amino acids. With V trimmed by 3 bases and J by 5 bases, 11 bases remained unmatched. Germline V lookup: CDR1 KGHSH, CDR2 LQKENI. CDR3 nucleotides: TGTGCCAGCTCACCCCCCGGGACAGGGTCGATCCACGAGCAGTACTTC. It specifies CASSPPGTGSIHEQYF.

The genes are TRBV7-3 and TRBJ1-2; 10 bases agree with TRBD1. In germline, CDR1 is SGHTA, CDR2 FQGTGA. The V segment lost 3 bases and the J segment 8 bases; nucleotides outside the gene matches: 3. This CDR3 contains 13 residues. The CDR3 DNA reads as TGTGCCAGCAGCTTTGGACAGGGGGGAGGCTACACCTTC. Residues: CASSFGQGGGYTF.

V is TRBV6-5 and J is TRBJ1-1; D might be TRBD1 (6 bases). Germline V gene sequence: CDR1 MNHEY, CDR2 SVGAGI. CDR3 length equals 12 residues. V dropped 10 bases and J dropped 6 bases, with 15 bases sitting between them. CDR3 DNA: TGTGCCACCCGGAGCAGGGGAGCTGAAGCTTTCTTT. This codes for CATRSRGAEAFF.

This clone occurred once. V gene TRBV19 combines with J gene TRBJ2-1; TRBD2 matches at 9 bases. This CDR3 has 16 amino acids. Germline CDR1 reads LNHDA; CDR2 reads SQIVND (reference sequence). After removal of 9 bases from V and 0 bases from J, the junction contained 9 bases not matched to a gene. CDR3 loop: CASQFSGGSSYNEQFF. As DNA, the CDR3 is TGTGCCAGCCAATTTAGCGGGGGTAGCTCCTACAATGAGCAGTTCTTC.

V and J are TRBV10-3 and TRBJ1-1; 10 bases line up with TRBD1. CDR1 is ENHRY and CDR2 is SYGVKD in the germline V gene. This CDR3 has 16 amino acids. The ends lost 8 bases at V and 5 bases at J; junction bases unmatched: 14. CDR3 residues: CAIADTTGQGRTEAFF. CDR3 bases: TGTGCCATCGCCGATACAACGGGACAGGGGAGAACTGAAGCTTTCTTT.

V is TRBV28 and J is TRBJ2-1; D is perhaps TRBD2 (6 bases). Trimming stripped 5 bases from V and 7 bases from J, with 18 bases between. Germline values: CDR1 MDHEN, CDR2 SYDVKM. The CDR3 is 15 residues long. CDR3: CASSEGKGRGNEQFF. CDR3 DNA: TGTGCCAGCAGTGAAGGTAAAGGGCGGGGAAATGAGCAGTTCTTC. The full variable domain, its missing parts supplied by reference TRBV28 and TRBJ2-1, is DVKVTQSSRYLVKRTGEKVFLECVQDMDHENMFWYRQDPGLGLRLIYFSYDVKMKEKGDIPEGYSVSREKKERFSLILESASTNQTSMYLCASSEGKGRGNEQFFGPGTRLTVL.

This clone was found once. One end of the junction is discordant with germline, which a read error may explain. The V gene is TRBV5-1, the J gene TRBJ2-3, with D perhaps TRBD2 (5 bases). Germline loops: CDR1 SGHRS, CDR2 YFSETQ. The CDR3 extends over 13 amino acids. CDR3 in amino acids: CASSPRTRETPHF. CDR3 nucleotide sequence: TGCGCCAGCAGCCCGAGGACCCGGGAAACCCCGCATTTT.

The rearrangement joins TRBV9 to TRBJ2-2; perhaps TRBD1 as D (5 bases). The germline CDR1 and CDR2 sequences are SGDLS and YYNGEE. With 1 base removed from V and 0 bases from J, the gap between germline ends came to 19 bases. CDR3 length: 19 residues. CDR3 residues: CASSVNLRTKEPNTGELFF. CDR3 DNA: TGTGCCAGCAGCGTAAACCTCCGGACAAAAGAGCCGAACACCGGGGAGCTGTTTTTT.

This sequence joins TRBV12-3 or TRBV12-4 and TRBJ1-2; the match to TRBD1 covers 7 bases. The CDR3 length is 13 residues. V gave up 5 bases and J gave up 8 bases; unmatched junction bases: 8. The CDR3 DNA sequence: TGTGCCAGCAGTAAAAGACAGGGTTTCGGCTACACCTTC. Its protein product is CASSKRQGFGYTF.

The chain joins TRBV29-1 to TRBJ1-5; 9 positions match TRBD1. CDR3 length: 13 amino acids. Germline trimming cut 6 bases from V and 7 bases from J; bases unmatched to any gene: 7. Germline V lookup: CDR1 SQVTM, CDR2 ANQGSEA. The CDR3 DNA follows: TGCAGCGTCCCGGGGACAGGGCAGCAGCCCCAGCATTTT. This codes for CSVPGTGQQPQHF. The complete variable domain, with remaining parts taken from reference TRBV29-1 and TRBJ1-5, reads SAVISQKPSRDICQRGTSLTIQCQVDSQVTMMFWYRQQPGQSLTLIATANQGSEATYESGFVIDKFPISRPNLTFSTLTVSNMSPEDSSIYLCSVPGTGQQPQHFGDGTRLSIL.